Included here is one TCR beta chain sequence, with context. The sample comes from a study of blood T cell repertoires in COVID-19. At the level of the study: Nucleic acid was either cDNA or gDNA, and it came from T cells, B-cell-depleted T cells, or PBMCs.

The V gene end was trimmed by 6 bases and the J gene end by 2 bases; junction bases not matched to a gene: 3. Germline V CDR1 and CDR2: MNHEY, SMNVEV (reference sequence). The CDR3 consists of 13 residues. Clones were read by immunoSEQ multiplex PCR, and TCRdb kept only the in-frame ones, dropping some. The profile covers roughly 230,000 clones, with about four fifths appearing a single time and roughly 3.2% taken by the ten largest. This receptor was obtained from a man aged 45-65 years who had recovered from COVID-19. The sample was PBMCs or T cells enriched from blood (not recorded which). The chain is built from TRBV27 and TRBJ2-7; 8 bases line up with TRBD1. The CDR3 sequence: CASSRQGTYEQYF. DNA for the CDR3: TGTGCCAGCAGCCGACAGGGGACCTACGAGCAGTACTTC.